These 14 T cell receptor beta chains were sequenced from one sample in a study of blood T cell repertoires in COVID-19. Sequenced by immunoSEQ multiplex PCR; TCRdb stores in-frame clones only, minus some. The sample lists about 380,000 clones, about 89% occurring once. The material sequenced was peripheral blood. The receptors originated from a man aged 35 to 55 with acute or convalescent COVID-19.

This CDR3 reads CASSVGPSWANSYNEQFF. CDR3 bases: TGTGCCAGCAGCGTAGGACCAAGCTGGGCGAACTCCTACAATGAGCAGTTCTTC. This chain joins TRBV9 and TRBJ2-1; D is unclear. The germline gives CDR1 SGDLS, CDR2 YYNGEE. This CDR3 region has 18 residues. Trimming cost V 0 bases and J 0 bases, with 16 bases left between them.

About this clone itself: Germline is not matched at one junction end, which may reflect a read error. The V call is TRBV3-1 (or the pseudogene TRBV3-2), the J call TRBJ2-7; TRBD1 might be the D (6 bases). This CDR3 is built from 13 residues. Germline loops: CDR1 LGHDT, CDR2 YNNKEL (reference sequence). The CDR3 DNA follows: TGTGCCAGCAGCCAAGATCATAGACAGGCCCCACGCTTC. This encodes CASSQDHRQAPRF.

The V gene is TRBV19, the J gene TRBJ1-2, with 11 positions matching TRBD1. Trimming took 1 base from V and 3 from J; bases not matched to a gene: 10. Germline V gene lookup returns CDR1 LNHDA and CDR2 SQIVND (reference sequence). The length of the CDR3 is 18 residues. As DNA, the CDR3 is TGTGCCAGTAGTATAGCAGGACAGGGGGCGCAGGGAGACTATGGCTACACCTTC. Translated: CASSIAGQGAQGDYGYTF.

The chain joins TRBV10-3 to TRBJ1-1, with D possibly matching TRBD1 (6 bases). Trimming removed 6 bases from V and 1 base from J, with 15 bases in between. Germline CDR1 and CDR2: ENHRY and SYGVKD. CDR3 size: 15 residues. The CDR3 DNA follows: TGTGCCATCAGGGGGTTTGAGGGGGAGAACACTGAAGCTTTCTTT. The encoded protein is CAIRGFEGENTEAFF.

V and J are TRBV4-3 and TRBJ1-1; D is ambiguous. Germline CDR1 LGHNA, CDR2 YSLEER. With 0 bases removed from V and 0 bases from J, the gap between germline ends came to 8 bases. CDR3 length: 15 amino acids. The CDR3 coding sequence is TGCGCCAGCAGCCAAGATAGAGGCTTGAACACTGAAGCTTTCTTT. Translating it yields CASSQDRGLNTEAFF.

V usage is TRBV27 and J usage is TRBJ1-6, with D uncertain. Germline CDR1 reads MNHEY; CDR2 reads SMNVEV (reference sequence). The CDR3 is 13 residues long. V lost 7 bases to trimming and J lost 4 bases, with 8 bases between them. The CDR3 region has the DNA TGTGCCAGCAAGCGGCAGTATAATTCACCCCTCCACTTT. Translating it yields CASKRQYNSPLHF.

The rearrangement uses TRBV7-2 and TRBJ1-2; 8 bases match TRBD1. Germline CDR1 reads SGHTA; CDR2 reads FQGNSA. V dropped 3 bases and J dropped 5; count of bases not matched to a gene: 5. This CDR3 has 14 residues. CDR3 sequence: CASSLDRVLYGYTF. The CDR3 DNA is TGTGCCAGCAGCTTGGACAGGGTACTTTATGGCTACACCTTC.

V usage is TRBV4-2 and J usage is TRBJ2-3; TRBD1 matches at 9 bases. Germline CDR1 reads LGHNA; CDR2 reads YNFKEQ. V was clipped by 1 base and J by 0 bases; unmatched bases: 5. The CDR3 covers 17 residues. Here the CDR3 reads CASSQGVGQGSTDTQYF. The CDR3 DNA reads as TGTGCCAGCAGCCAAGGAGTAGGACAGGGGAGCACAGATACGCAGTATTTT.

CDR3 sequence (DNA): TGTGCCACCAGCAGAGGGAGCAATGAAAAACTGTTTTTT. This sequence encodes CATSRGSNEKLFF. The V gene is TRBV15, the J gene TRBJ1-4, with D uncertain. The CDR3 is 13 amino acids. Per germline, CDR1 LNHNV and CDR2 YYDKDF (reference sequence). V lost 1 base and J lost 5, with 5 bases in between.

This chain uses TRBV19 with TRBJ1-1; D gene ambiguous. CDR3 size: 14 residues. Germline V gene data show CDR1 as LNHDA and CDR2 as SQIVND (reference sequence). V was trimmed by 3 bases and J by 1 base, leaving 9 bases between them. CDR3 region: CASSILRQNTEAFF. Written as DNA, the CDR3 is TGTGCCAGTAGTATTCTGCGGCAGAACACTGAAGCTTTCTTT. The full variable domain, its missing parts supplied by reference TRBV19 and TRBJ1-1, is DGGITQSPKYLFRKEGQNVTLSCEQNLNHDAMYWYRQDPGQGLRLIYYSQIVNDFQKGDIAEGYSVSREKKESFPLTVTSAQKNPTAFYLCASSILRQNTEAFFGQGTRLTVV.

The chain has TRBV28 and TRBJ1-2; no definite D call. The V gene's germline CDR1 is MDHEN and CDR2 SYDVKM. This CDR3 region has 17 residues. Trimming shortened V by 5 bases and J by 3 bases, and 22 bases separated the two germline ends. CDR3 nucleotide sequence: TGTGCCAGCAGTATCATTCTGGTTCGAACTATTTACTATGGCTACACCTTC. Residues: CASSIILVRTIYYGYTF.

CDR3 nucleotides: TGTGCCAGCAGTAGGGAGGGGAAGGGAACTTATGGCTACACCTTC. It yields the protein CASSREGKGTYGYTF. V usage is TRBV5-4 and J usage is TRBJ1-2, with D possibly being TRBD1 (5 bases). V was trimmed by 5 bases and J by 5 bases, leaving 19 bases between them. This CDR3 is 15 amino acids long. The germline gives CDR1 SGHNT, CDR2 YYREEE (reference sequence).

The V and J genes are TRBV10-3 and TRBJ2-1; 8 bases fit TRBD2. CDR3 size: 16 residues. The junction had 6 bases not matched to a gene; V was cut back by 0 bases and J by 5 bases. Per the germline V gene, CDR1 is ENHRY and CDR2 is SYGVKD. The CDR3 here is CAISESGLAGDNEQFF. CDR3 nucleotides: TGTGCCATCAGTGAGTCTGGACTAGCTGGCGACAATGAGCAGTTCTTC.

CDR3 sequence: CASSLLAGVYEAYEQYF. The CDR3, as DNA: TGTGCCAGCAGCCTTCTAGCGGGAGTTTATGAGGCCTACGAGCAGTACTTC. The V and J genes are TRBV7-2 and TRBJ2-7; TRBD2 agrees at 10 bases. The CDR3 covers 17 residues. V gave up 5 bases and J gave up 2 bases; unmatched junction bases: 12. CDR1 and CDR2 (germline): SGHTA, FQGNSA.